Shown below are 8 T cell receptor beta chains from a single sample sequenced in a study of T cell clonality in common variable immunodeficiency. Repertoires were generated with immunoSEQ multiplex PCR, while TCRdb's copy carries only in-frame clones and drops some. Altogether under 30,000 clones were found in the sample, and no singletons occur. The sequenced material came from peripheral blood mononuclear cells. The receptor set was obtained from a person between 18 and 75 years old in good health.

Ten or more counts support this clone. CDR3 bases read: TGTGCCAGCAGTTATCTCAGCTCCTACGAG. It specifies CASSYLSSYE. The CDR3 as a whole reads CASSYLSSYEQYF. This chain connects TRBV13 to TRBJ2-7; D is uncertain. Read sequence stops 3 residues before the CDR3 end, and the germline J gene provides the missing end. Trimming pared 6 bases from V and 0 bases from J, leaving 9 bases between. Per the germline V gene, CDR1 is PRHDT and CDR2 is FYEKMQ (reference sequence). This CDR3 has 13 amino acids.

This clone occurred a few times. The read gets to within 3 residues of the CDR3 end, and the germline J gene fills in the rest. V is TRBV18 and J is TRBJ2-4; 7 bases map to TRBD1. From germline, CDR1 is KGHSH and CDR2 LQKENI. The CDR3 is 14 residues long. CDR3 amino acids: CASSADRANYGQYF. The CDR3 DNA, read in part, is TGTGCCAGCTCAGCCGACAGGGCCAACTATGGT.

Concerning this clone: The read ends 3 residues early relative to the CDR3; the germline J gene fills the gap. The chain uses TRBV19 and TRBJ1-1; 7 nucleotides line up with TRBD1. V trimming: 6 bases; J trimming: 0 bases; junction bases outside the gene matches: 4. The CDR3 totals 14 residues. Germline values: CDR1 LNHDA, CDR2 SQIVND (reference sequence). CDR3: CASRDRAMNTEAFF. The sequenced CDR3 bases are TGTGCCAGTAGAGACAGGGCCATGAACACTGAA.

This clone was observed at least ten times. Read data end 3 residues before the CDR3 end; the end is taken from the germline J gene. The genes are TRBV5-1 and TRBJ1-4; TRBD1 aligns across 8 bases. The CDR3 sequence is 15 residues long. CDR1 is SGHRS and CDR2 is YFSETQ in the germline V gene. V shed 5 bases, J shed 0 bases, and the junction held 3 bases outside the gene matches. The CDR3 region is CASRPTGATNEKLFF. CDR3 bases read: TGCGCCAGCAGACCGACAGGGGCAACTAATGAAAAA.

This clone was recorded at least ten times. Read coverage stops 3 residues before the CDR3 terminus; the germline J gene supplies the remainder. The rearrangement joins TRBV20-1 to TRBJ2-5; 10 positions agree with TRBD1. Trimming took 5 bases from V and 5 from J; bases not matched to a gene: 5. Looked up from germline, CDR1 is DFQATT and CDR2 is SNEGSKA (reference sequence). The CDR3 is 13 amino acids. CDR3 bases read: TGCAGTGCTGGGGACAGGGGAAAGGAGACC. This translates into CSAGDRGKET. The full CDR3 protein reads CSAGDRGKETQYF.

This clone has only a few counts. The read stops 3 residues short of the end of the CDR3; the missing end is completed from the germline J gene. This chain joins TRBV2 and TRBJ1-2, with 12 bases matching TRBD1. The CDR3 contains 14 residues. Germline V lookup: CDR1 SNHLY, CDR2 FYNNEI. The CDR3: CASAEGQGARGYTF. Partial CDR3 DNA: TGTGCCAGCGCCGAGGGACAGGGGGCTAGGGGC.

This clone was recorded at least ten times. Read coverage stops 3 residues before the CDR3 terminus; the germline J gene supplies the remainder. The J gene is TRBJ1-2, the V gene TRBV6-2 or TRBV6-3; D is perhaps TRBD1 (6 bases). This CDR3 has 13 residues. Germline V gene data show CDR1 as MNHEY and CDR2 as SVGEGT. Trimming left V 6 bases short and J 4 bases short, with 12 bases between. Partial CDR3 DNA: TGTGCCAGCAGACCGGACAGTAGCTATGGC. This codes for CASRPDSSYG. In full, the CDR3 is CASRPDSSYGYTF.

This clone was observed at least ten times. The read finishes 3 residues shy of the CDR3 end, and the germline J gene is used to complete it. The chain uses TRBV4-2 and TRBJ2-2; 7 bases are a match to TRBD1. Germline V lookup: CDR1 LGHNA, CDR2 YNFKEQ. This CDR3 region has 20 residues. The V segment lost 4 bases and the J segment 1 base; nucleotides outside the gene matches: 18. CDR3 bases read: TGTGCCAGCAGCCCCCCGACAGGGTTTACCGACGGAAAGAACACCGGGGAG. It encodes CASSPPTGFTDGKNTGE. The entire CDR3 sequence reads CASSPPTGFTDGKNTGELFF.